The 11 T cell receptor beta chains listed next were all sequenced from one sample in a study of vaccination and CD4 T cells after COVID-19. These TCRs are of unknown antigen specificity. The treatment: roughly 11-day PBMC culture with coronavirus spike peptide pools or control peptides (ViraFEST assay). Sequenced with the Oncomine TCR Beta short-read assay was DNA taken from cultured CD4+ T cells. TCRdb recomputed calls from the PCR reads with MiXCR, one row per CDR3 protein. This table holds 6,500 to 8,500 distinct CDR3 sequences, 50% to 70% found once. The material sequenced was CD4+ T cells from blood, cultured in vitro. These receptors came from a human donor who had recovered from COVID-19.

The chain couples TRBV20-1 to TRBJ2-3; 13 nucleotides agree with TRBD2. CDR1 is DFQATT and CDR2 is SNEGSKA in the germline V gene (reference sequence). Trimming at V came to 0 bases and at J to 2 bases, leaving 11 bases not matched to a gene. The CDR3 is made up of 19 amino acids. In DNA form, the CDR3 reads TGCAGTGCTAGAGATGCCGGGACTAGCGGGGCAATTGTCACAGATACGCAGTATTTT. Protein: CSARDAGTSGAIVTDTQYF.

The chain joins TRBV19 to TRBJ1-2; no firm D call. V shed 5 bases and J shed 7 bases, with 14 bases lying between them. This CDR3 is 13 amino acids long. Germline assignment: CDR1 LNHDA and CDR2 SQIVND (reference sequence). DNA of the CDR3: TGTGCCAGTAGTCGGGTCACCGGCCCTGGCTACACCTTC. Its translation: CASSRVTGPGYTF.

This chain connects TRBV24-1 to TRBJ2-2; D not certain. The germline V gene has CDR1 KGHDR and CDR2 SFDVKD. The CDR3 spans 11 residues. V lost 9 bases and J 9 bases, leaving 10 bases between the germline ends. The CDR3 coding sequence is TGTGCCACCTCAAAAGGGAGGGAGCTGTTTTTT. This encodes CATSKGRELFF.

V usage is TRBV28 and J usage is TRBJ1-5; 7 bases match TRBD1. The CDR3 consists of 17 residues. In germline, CDR1 is MDHEN, CDR2 SYDVKM. The V segment lost 10 bases and the J segment 5 bases; nucleotides outside the gene matches: 20. The CDR3 coding sequence is TGTGCCACCAACGGACAGGCGGCGAGAGAGTTGGATCAGCCCCAGCATTTT. As protein: CATNGQAARELDQPQHF. The variable domain in full, with the rest retrieved from reference TRBV28 and TRBJ1-5, is DVKVTQSSRYLVKRTGEKVFLECVQDMDHENMFWYRQDPGLGLRLIYFSYDVKMKEKGDIPEGYSVSREKKERFSLILESASTNQTSMYLCATNGQAARELDQPQHFGDGTRLSIL.

The genes are TRBV6-5 and TRBJ1-5; no reliable D call. The CDR3 has 15 amino acids. Trimming stripped 0 bases from V and 1 base from J, with 7 bases between. Germline lookup yields CDR1 MNHEY and CDR2 SVGAGI. The CDR3: CASSYSDGSNQPQHF. CDR3 bases: TGTGCCAGCAGTTACTCGGACGGAAGCAATCAGCCCCAGCATTTT.

The chain is built from TRBV6-1 and TRBJ1-5; weak D call: TRBD1 (6 bases). The CDR3 totals 13 residues. Germline CDR1 is MNHNS and CDR2 is SASEGT. Trimming removed 6 bases at V and 5 bases at J, with 11 bases between. CDR3 nucleotide sequence: TGTGCCAGCAGGCGACAGGAACATCAGCCCCAGCATTTT. Translating gives CASRRQEHQPQHF.

The rearrangement links TRBV19 to TRBJ1-1; 7 bases line up with TRBD1. This CDR3 is built from 16 residues. The J segment lost 1 base and the V segment lost 9 bases, leaving 14 bases of the junction unmatched. Germline V gene data show CDR1 as LNHDA and CDR2 as SQIVND (reference sequence). The CDR3 here is CASSDRVARANTEAFF. The CDR3 DNA reads TGTGCCAGCAGCGACAGGGTGGCTCGGGCGAACACTGAAGCTTTCTTT.

The sample holds one count of this clonotype. The V gene is TRBV6-1, the J gene TRBJ1-4; 9 bases fit TRBD1. The CDR3 spans 15 residues. V lost 7 bases to trimming and J lost 7 bases; unmatched junction nucleotides: 10. In germline, CDR1 is MNHNS, CDR2 SASEGT. DNA of the CDR3: TGTGCCAGCACCTCACGGACAGGGGTGGGTGAAAAACTGTTTTTT. It encodes CASTSRTGVGEKLFF.

This chain connects TRBV7-2 to TRBJ1-2; D uncertain. The germline CDR1 and CDR2 sequences are SGHTA and FQGNSA. The CDR3 length is 16 residues. The V end lost 4 bases, the J end lost 0 bases, and 15 bases lay between the germline ends. CDR3 in amino acids: CASSSGSSSTNYGYTF. Here the CDR3 DNA reads TGTGCCAGCAGCTCGGGGAGCTCATCTACTAACTATGGCTACACCTTC.

The V and J genes are TRBV28 and TRBJ1-1; 7 bases align to TRBD1. The CDR3 is made up of 15 amino acids. Losses at the gene ends were 3 bases for V and 0 bases for J; bases not matched to a gene: 4. From germline, CDR1 is MDHEN and CDR2 SYDVKM. CDR3 nucleotides: TGTGCCAGCAGTTTCAGAAGGGGGCTGAACACTGAAGCTTTCTTT. Its translation is CASSFRRGLNTEAFF.

This chain joins TRBV4-2 and TRBJ2-6, with a tentative D call TRBD2 (6 bases). This CDR3 contains 18 residues. V lost 0 bases to trimming and J lost 0 bases, with 12 bases between them. In germline, CDR1 is LGHNA, CDR2 YNFKEQ. The chain's CDR3 is CASSQEGLIYSGANVLTF. Here the CDR3 DNA reads TGTGCCAGCAGCCAAGAGGGACTGATATACTCTGGGGCCAACGTCCTGACTTTC.